This paragraph reports one TCR beta chain. What it recognizes is unknown. This record belongs to a study of T cells in localized non-small cell lung cancer. General observations from the study: Of the tissues analyzed, uninvolved adjacent lung showed maximal T cell clonality, greater than tumor. The study linked higher blood T cell density to longer overall survival. Median around 60 top-100 tumor clones were shared with paired adjacent lung. Heterogeneity stays possible, as sequencing covered only one tumor region.

V was cut by 2 bases and J by 0 bases, with 14 bases left in between. The CDR3 has 17 residues. Looked up from germline, CDR1 is KGHSH and CDR2 is LQKENI. Produced via immunoSEQ multiplex PCR; TCRdb's table is partial and in-frame only. The table records tens of thousands of clones, roughly 85% of them present only once. The chain has TRBV18 and TRBJ1-3; D remains unclear. The receptor comes from a male donor aged 60 or older with stage III squamous cell lung carcinoma. This material consisted of peripheral blood, taken before any cancer treatment. The CDR3 bases are TGTGCCAGCTCACCAACCCCCGGGAGCAGCTCTGGAAACACCATATATTTT. Encoded protein: CASSPTPGSSSGNTIYF.